A single sample is the source of the 32 T cell receptor beta chains below, sequenced in a study of blood T cell repertoires in COVID-19. The data were produced by immunoSEQ multiplex PCR, yet TCRdb's version contains in-frame clones alone and is incomplete. The table has thousands of clones, about 81% seen once. The sequencing sample was made of peripheral blood. The source is a human donor in a cohort sampled during active COVID-19.

The chain couples TRBV7-2 to TRBJ1-1, with TRBD1 as a possible D gene (5 bases). Trimming cost V 2 bases and J 8 bases, with 12 bases left between them. Germline V gene data show CDR1 as SGHTA and CDR2 as FQGNSA. This CDR3 spans 13 amino acids. The CDR3 nucleotides read TGTGCCAGCAGCTTAACCCCGGGGGTGGAAGCTTTCTTT. It codes for CASSLTPGVEAFF.

This rearrangement joins TRBV6-5 to TRBJ1-1; D may be TRBD1 (5 bases). The length of the CDR3 is 15 residues. The V end lost 6 bases, the J end lost 1 base, and 15 bases lay between the germline ends. Per germline, CDR1 MNHEY and CDR2 SVGAGI. In DNA, the CDR3 is TGTGCCAGCAGGAGAAACAGGTTTACGAACACTGAAGCTTTCTTT. This encodes CASRRNRFTNTEAFF.

This rearrangement joins TRBV7-2 to TRBJ2-7; the match to TRBD2 covers 15 bases. V shed 6 bases, J shed 6 bases, and the junction held 6 bases outside the gene matches. The CDR3 is 15 amino acids. Germline V gene sequence: CDR1 SGHTA, CDR2 FQGNSA. CDR3 bases: TGTGCCAGCAGATTGGGACTAGCGGGAGGTAGCGAGCAGTACTTC. Translating gives CASRLGLAGGSEQYF.

J is TRBJ2-7 and V is TRBV6-6; 9 positions match TRBD1. The CDR3 covers 14 residues. CDR1 is MNHNY and CDR2 is SVGAGI in the germline V gene (reference sequence). V lost 2 bases, J lost 4 bases, and 3 bases stayed unmatched. CDR3 loop: CASSYKGQGYEQYF. CDR3 DNA: TGTGCCAGCAGTTACAAAGGACAGGGGTACGAGCAGTACTTC.

This clone was found a few times. This chain joins TRBV2 and TRBJ2-1, with unresolved D. The V and J ends lost 5 bases and 5 bases respectively, with 10 bases between them. Germline V gene data show CDR1 as SNHLY and CDR2 as FYNNEI. The CDR3 runs to 13 residues. The CDR3 spells CASSFRANNEQFF. CDR3 DNA: TGTGCCAGCAGTTTCAGAGCGAACAATGAGCAGTTCTTC.

The V call is TRBV14, the J call TRBJ1-1; D gene uncertain. The CDR3 has 13 residues. V was pared by 3 bases and J by 0 bases, with 5 bases between. From germline, CDR1 is SGHDN and CDR2 FVKESK. The CDR3 sequence: CASSQNMNTEAFF. The CDR3 nucleotides read TGTGCCAGCAGCCAGAACATGAACACTGAAGCTTTCTTT.

This rearrangement joins TRBV5-5 to TRBJ2-7; 7 bases are shared with TRBD2. Germline V CDR1 and CDR2: SGHKS, YYEKEE (reference sequence). Trimming cost V 0 bases and J 9 bases; bases outside gene matches: 9. The CDR3 contains 14 residues. The CDR3, as DNA: TGTGCCAGCAGCTTGGGGCTAGCGGCTGGGTGGCAGTACTTC. Its protein is CASSLGLAAGWQYF.

The CDR3 DNA reads as TGCAGTGCTAGTTTGGGGGGACGAGAGACCCAGTACTTC. Its translation: CSASLGGRETQYF. The chain is built from TRBV20-1 and TRBJ2-5, with TRBD2 as a possible D gene (6 bases). The CDR3 has 13 residues. V dropped 3 bases and J dropped 4 bases, with 12 bases sitting between them. The germline CDR1 and CDR2 sequences are DFQATT and SNEGSKA (reference sequence).

The chain couples TRBV7-3 to TRBJ2-7; 8 bases line up with TRBD1. The V gene's germline CDR1 is SGHTA and CDR2 FQGTGA. The CDR3 is made up of 15 amino acids. The V gene end was trimmed by 5 bases and the J gene end by 4 bases; junction bases not matched to a gene: 10. The CDR3 region has the DNA TGTGCCAGCAGCCCCAGGGGGACAGGCCCTTACGAGCAGTACTTC. Translated, it gives CASSPRGTGPYEQYF.

The V call is TRBV7-9, the J call TRBJ2-3, with 8 bases that match TRBD1. Germline CDR1 and CDR2: SEHNR and FQNEAQ (reference sequence). V dropped 4 bases and J dropped 8; count of bases not matched to a gene: 5. The CDR3 is made up of 13 amino acids. The CDR3 region is CASSSSGGGTQYF. The CDR3, as DNA: TGTGCCAGCAGCTCGTCAGGGGGCGGTACGCAGTATTTT.

The V gene is TRBV2, the J gene TRBJ1-1; a weak D match, TRBD1 (6 bases). Trimming took 9 bases from V and 4 from J, leaving 18 bases between them. This CDR3 is built from 14 residues. Germline-derived CDR1 and CDR2 are SNHLY and FYNNEI. The CDR3 nucleotides read TGTGCCAGAGGGGGGGCGGGAGGCCCCACTGAAGCTTTCTTT. This gives the protein CARGGAGGPTEAFF.

The chain carries TRBV6-1 and TRBJ2-2, with no clear D. This CDR3 spans 14 amino acids. Germline CDR1 reads MNHNS; CDR2 reads SASEGT. Between the trimmed V and J ends, which lost 3 bases and 0 bases, there was a span of 5 bases. CDR3 in amino acids: CASSDRSNTGELFF. Here the CDR3 DNA reads TGTGCCAGCAGTGACAGGTCGAACACCGGGGAGCTGTTTTTT.

This chain uses TRBV14 with TRBJ2-1; 8 bases map to TRBD2. The V and J ends lost 4 bases and 5 bases, in that order; junction bases with no gene match: 10. CDR1 is SGHDN, CDR2 FVKESK, per germline. This CDR3 is built from 16 residues. CDR3 amino acids: CASSPSKLAVNNEQFF. CDR3 bases: TGTGCCAGCAGCCCCTCCAAACTAGCGGTAAACAATGAGCAGTTCTTC.

The genes are TRBV7-2 and TRBJ1-1; 8 bases align to TRBD1. Trimming removed 5 bases from V and 5 bases from J; junction bases left unmatched: 7. Germline V gene data show CDR1 as SGHTA and CDR2 as FQGNSA. CDR3 length: 14 residues. The CDR3 DNA reads as TGTGCCAGCAGCGCCTACAGGGGGGAAACTGAAGCTTTCTTT. Its protein is CASSAYRGETEAFF. Supplemented by reference TRBV7-2 and TRBJ1-1, the full variable domain reads GAGVSQSPSNKVTEKGKDVELRCDPISGHTALYWYRQSLGQGLEFLIYFQGNSAPDKSGLPSDRFSAERTGGSVSTLTIQRTQQEDSAVYLCASSAYRGETEAFFGQGTRLTVV.

This chain connects TRBV29-1 to TRBJ2-2, with 9 bases identical to TRBD1. The CDR3 runs 15 residues. V gave up 7 bases and J gave up 5 bases; unmatched junction bases: 11. Germline V gene sequence: CDR1 SQVTM, CDR2 ANQGSEA. CDR3: CSATGTGWDTGELFF. Written as DNA, the CDR3 is TGCAGCGCAACCGGGACAGGGTGGGATACCGGGGAGCTGTTTTTT.

J is TRBJ1-2 and V is TRBV27; possible D gene TRBD1, 6 bases. This CDR3 is 15 amino acids long. The germline V gene encodes CDR1 MNHEY and CDR2 SMNVEV (reference sequence). Trimming took 3 bases from V and 5 from J, leaving 16 bases between them. The CDR3 loop is CASSFGGRGWYGYTF. In DNA, the CDR3 is TGTGCCAGCAGTTTCGGCGGCAGGGGATGGTATGGCTACACCTTC.

V is TRBV20-1 and J is TRBJ1-2, with D unresolved. CDR3 length: 11 residues. The germline V and J ends were trimmed by 4 bases and 4 bases, with 7 bases remaining between them. Germline V gene sequence: CDR1 DFQATT, CDR2 SNEGSKA (reference sequence). The CDR3 DNA reads as TGCAGTGCTACGGGAACCTATGGCTACACCTTC. It is translated as CSATGTYGYTF.

This chain joins TRBV28 and TRBJ2-7; the match to TRBD1 covers 7 bases. CDR3 length: 13 residues. V shed 8 bases and J 5 bases; nucleotides not matched to a gene: 9. From germline, CDR1 is MDHEN and CDR2 SYDVKM. The CDR3 nucleotides read TGTGCCAGCGGCCAACAGGGGTCCCACGAGCAGTACTTC. Its translation is CASGQQGSHEQYF.

The chain joins TRBV9 to TRBJ2-1, with D possibly TRBD2 on 5 matching bases. This CDR3 region has 15 residues. Looked up from germline, CDR1 is SGDLS and CDR2 is YYNGEE. V was cut by 2 bases and J by 7 bases, with 16 bases left in between. CDR3 nucleotide sequence: TGTGCCAGCAGCGTTGAGGGCGGTACCTGGAATGAGCAGTTCTTC. Translation: CASSVEGGTWNEQFF. Looking up the rest from reference TRBV9 and TRBJ2-1 gives the full variable domain: DSGVTQTPKHLITATGQRVTLRCSPRSGDLSVYWYQQSLDQGLQFLIQYYNGEERAKGNILERFSAQQFPDLHSELNLSSLELGDSALYFCASSVEGGTWNEQFFGPGTRLTVL.

This sequence joins TRBV6-5 and TRBJ1-5; tentative D call: TRBD1 (5 bases). Trimming took off 7 bases at V and 0 bases at J, with 13 bases between the two ends. This CDR3 has 15 residues. Germline CDR1 MNHEY, CDR2 SVGAGI. The CDR3 DNA sequence: TGTGCCAGCACCCTCTCGGGGGGTAGCAATCAGCCCCAGCATTTT. Its translation: CASTLSGGSNQPQHF.

The gene calls are TRBV7-8 and TRBJ2-7; D uncertain. The CDR3 sequence is 11 residues long. Germline CDR1 is SGHVS and CDR2 is FQNEAQ. V was clipped by 5 bases and J by 5 bases, with 7 bases between them. Here the CDR3 reads CASSPSDEQYF. The CDR3 DNA sequence: TGTGCCAGCAGCCCAAGCGACGAGCAGTACTTC.

In its sample, this clone was seen once. CDR3 region: CSANLGTSGSYNEQFF. The CDR3 DNA reads TGCAGCGCCAATTTAGGGACTAGCGGCTCCTACAATGAGCAGTTCTTC. The chain links TRBV29-1 to TRBJ2-1; TRBD2 matches at 11 bases. V dropped 7 bases and J dropped 0; count of bases not matched to a gene: 8. Germline CDR1 reads SQVTM; CDR2 reads ANQGSEA. The CDR3 consists of 16 residues.

The table lists this clone with a few counts. V gene TRBV10-1 combines with J gene TRBJ2-3, with D maybe TRBD2 (5 bases). Trimming pared 8 bases from V and 3 bases from J, leaving 12 bases between. The V gene's germline CDR1 is WNHNN and CDR2 SYGVQD (reference sequence). The CDR3 totals 13 residues. CDR3 bases: TGCGCCAGCTCCCCCTGGAGGACAGATACGCAGTATTTT. Its protein is CASSPWRTDTQYF.

The chain joins TRBV27 to TRBJ1-1; D unresolved. Germline-derived CDR1 and CDR2 are MNHEY and SMNVEV (reference sequence). The CDR3 extends over 13 amino acids. V lost 4 bases and J lost 1, with 7 bases in between. The CDR3 DNA is TGTGCCAGCAGTTCCTATGGGAACACTGAAGCTTTCTTT. The encoded protein is CASSSYGNTEAFF.

This chain joins TRBV6-5 and TRBJ1-1; 7 bases align to TRBD1. The CDR3 has 15 residues. The germline V gene encodes CDR1 MNHEY and CDR2 SVGAGI. J was trimmed by 4 bases and V by 6 bases; bases with no gene match: 11. This CDR3 is CASRVPKPGGTEAFF. The CDR3 nucleotides are TGTGCCAGCAGAGTCCCTAAGCCAGGGGGCACTGAAGCTTTCTTT.

Concerning this clone itself: At the DNA level, this CDR3 is encoded by other sequences in the same sample as well. The chain is built from TRBV5-5 and TRBJ1-5; tentative D call: TRBD1 (5 bases). The V gene's germline CDR1 is SGHKS and CDR2 YYEKEE (reference sequence). The CDR3 totals 14 residues. Trimming shortened V by 0 bases and J by 9 bases, and 13 bases separated the two germline ends. The CDR3 sequence is CASSLGGGGGPQHF. For the CDR3, the DNA is TGTGCCAGCAGCTTGGGGGGCGGGGGGGGGCCCCAGCATTTT. Drawing the rest from reference TRBV5-5 and TRBJ1-5, the complete variable domain is DAGVTQSPTHLIKTRGQQVTLRCSPISGHKSVSWYQQVLGQGPQFIFQYYEKEERGRGNFPDRFSARQFPNYSSELNVNALLLGDSALYLCASSLGGGGGPQHFGDGTRLSIL.

The rearrangement links TRBV28 to TRBJ2-7; TRBD2 aligns across 12 bases. CDR3 length: 16 amino acids. The trim removed 2 bases at V and 2 bases at J, leaving 4 bases unmatched. In germline, CDR1 is MDHEN, CDR2 SYDVKM. DNA of the CDR3: TGTGCCAGCAGTTTAGGACTAGCGGGGAGTACCTACGAGCAGTACTTC. As protein: CASSLGLAGSTYEQYF.

The V gene is TRBV2, the J gene TRBJ2-1; TRBD2 might be the D (6 bases). V gave up 2 bases and J gave up 4 bases, with 12 bases separating them. Germline V lookup: CDR1 SNHLY, CDR2 FYNNEI. This CDR3 comprises 15 residues. The CDR3 is CASSERRGGYNEQFF. As DNA, the CDR3 is TGTGCCAGCAGTGAAAGGCGTGGGGGGTACAATGAGCAGTTCTTC.

The chain couples TRBV6-6 to TRBJ1-2, with D maybe TRBD1 (6 bases). CDR1 is MNHNY and CDR2 is SVGAGI in the germline V gene (reference sequence). This CDR3 has 14 residues. V was trimmed by 3 bases and J by 8 bases, leaving 16 bases between them. For the CDR3, the DNA is TGTGCCAGCAGTTATACCACAGGGAGTGGCGGCTACACCTTC. This codes for CASSYTTGSGGYTF.

This chain joins TRBV7-9 and TRBJ2-5; 9 bases are a match to TRBD2. With 5 bases clipped from V and 5 bases from J, the junction kept 12 bases outside the gene matches. The CDR3 is 16 residues long. CDR1 and CDR2 from the germline V gene are SEHNR and FQNEAQ (reference sequence). CDR3 sequence reads: CASSPSPGLAWETQYF. CDR3 nucleotides: TGTGCCAGCAGCCCGTCACCGGGACTAGCCTGGGAGACCCAGTACTTC.

The chain employs TRBV11-2 and TRBJ1-2; D uncertain. The CDR3 runs 13 residues. Between the trimmed V and J ends, which lost 8 bases and 7 bases, there was a span of 17 bases. CDR1 and CDR2 (germline): SGHAT, FQNNGV. CDR3 loop: CASQPQTAGGYTF. The CDR3 bases are TGTGCCAGCCAACCTCAAACTGCGGGTGGCTACACCTTC.

This clone is a singleton in its sample. V gene TRBV6-5 combines with J gene TRBJ1-2, with D possibly TRBD1 on 6 matching bases. V was clipped by 6 bases and J by 8 bases, with 19 bases between them. The CDR3 contains 14 residues. Germline CDR1 is MNHEY and CDR2 is SVGAGI. CDR3 DNA sequence: TGTGCCAGCAGCCCCACGGGGGGGGCGCGCGGCTACACCTTC. This sequence encodes CASSPTGGARGYTF.